The 3 T cell receptor beta chains reported below all come from one sample, sequenced in a study of blood T cell repertoires in COVID-19. Profiling relied on immunoSEQ multiplex PCR, and the TCRdb table lists in-frame clones only, not all of them. The repertoire holds about 73,000 clones, over 80% seen once, with 2.5% in the top ten. What was sequenced was peripheral blood. Source of these receptors: a man older than 75 with active or convalescent COVID-19.

This clone was picked up one time. Here the CDR3 reads CAWSVLAGGGTQYF. CDR3 DNA: TGTGCCTGGAGTGTCCTCGCGGGGGGCGGGACCCAGTACTTC. V usage is TRBV30 and J usage is TRBJ2-5, with 8 bases matching TRBD2. CDR3 size: 14 residues. With V trimmed by 0 bases and J by 7 bases, 7 bases remained unmatched. The V gene's germline CDR1 is GTSNPN and CDR2 SVGIG (reference sequence).

This clone has just one count. As DNA, the CDR3 is TGCAGCGTTGTTCCGCGGGCCCCCATTCCGGACTATGGCTACACCTTC. Translation: CSVVPRAPIPDYGYTF. The chain has TRBV29-1 and TRBJ1-2; D not certain. The CDR3 has 16 amino acids. Germline CDR1 is SQVTM and CDR2 is ANQGSEA. The V gene lost 4 bases and the J gene lost 3 bases, with 21 bases spanning the gap.

V usage is TRBV28 and J usage is TRBJ2-1; the D gene is possibly TRBD1 (5 bases). V lost 3 bases and J lost 0, with 12 bases in between. The CDR3 contains 16 residues. Germline V gives CDR1 MDHEN, CDR2 SYDVKM. This CDR3 reads CASSFNRRFSYNEQFF. The CDR3 DNA reads TGTGCCAGCAGTTTCAACAGGCGATTCTCCTACAATGAGCAGTTCTTC.